A selection of T cell receptor beta chains follows, all from one sample in a study of cytomegalovirus exposure and HLA in healthy donors. Here immunoSEQ multiplex PCR was the method, and the copy in TCRdb shows in-frame clones only, minus some. The sample has about 120,000 clones; over 75% are singletons. Material for sequencing was PBMCs. The receptors stem from a woman younger than 35 in good health and CMV-seronegative. The CDR3 runs from the conserved cysteine through the conserved F or W. D genes are given only for firm matches. Clone sizes are given selectively: once, few, many, or a class where the clone is expanded.

v_call,clone_size,d_call,j_call,cdr3_nt,cdr3_aa
TRBV28,-,TRBD1,TRBJ1-1,TGTGCCAGCAGCTCATCCGGGACAGGGTTTTATGGGGCTTTCTTT,CASSSSGTGFYGAFF
TRBV7-2,-,-,TRBJ1-1,TGTGCCAGCAGCCATGGATACAGGGCCTCGGGAGCTTTCTTT,CASSHGYRASGAFF
TRBV7-2,-,TRBD2,TRBJ2-1,TGTGCCAGCAGCTTAAGCGCTGGGACTAGCTACAACAATGAGCAGTTCTTC,CASSLSAGTSYNNEQFF
TRBV5-6,-,-,TRBJ2-7,TGTGCCAGCAGCTTCCAGGGGTCTTCTTTTTACGAGCAGTACTTC,CASSFQGSSFYEQYF
TRBV29-1,-,TRBD1,TRBJ1-2,TGCAGCGTTCGACAGGGGGCCCCTTATGGCTACACCTTC,CSVRQGAPYGYTF
TRBV19,-,TRBD1,TRBJ2-1,TGTGCCAGTAGTATCGGACAGGATAACAATGAGCAGTTCTTC,CASSIGQDNNEQFF
TRBV7-6,-,TRBD1,TRBJ2-6,TGTGCCAGCAGCTTATTCCCCCTCTACCGGGACAGGGGTTCGGGGGCCAACGTCCTGACTTTC,CASSLFPLYRDRGSGANVLTF
TRBV5-6,-,-,TRBJ1-2,TGTGCCAGCAGCTTGACGGAGGGCTTCTTTCTAAACTATGGCTACACCTTC,CASSLTEGFFLNYGYTF
TRBV5-1,-,TRBD1,TRBJ1-2,TGCGCCAGCAGCCCTAGACAGGGCCTGGGGGGCTACACCTTC,CASSPRQGLGGYTF
TRBV6-1,-,TRBD1,TRBJ1-2,TGTGCCAGCAGAGGGGACAGGGGAGGCTATGGCTACACCTTC,CASRGDRGGYGYTF
TRBV5-4,-,-,TRBJ1-1,TGTGCCAGCAGCTTCGGGGCAGGAGGGTACACTGAAGCTTTCTTT,CASSFGAGGYTEAFF
TRBV6-1,-,-,TRBJ2-7,TGTGCCAGCAGTGAAGTAGGGGCAGGCGAGCAGTACTTC,CASSEVGAGEQYF
TRBV18,-,TRBD1,TRBJ2-7,TGTGCCAGCTCATCAGGGACAGGGGACGAGCAGTACTTC,CASSSGTGDEQYF
TRBV4-2,-,-,TRBJ2-7,TGTGCCAGCAGCCCAGGGGCGGGCAACTACGAGCAGTACTTC,CASSPGAGNYEQYF
TRBV9,-,-,TRBJ1-2,TGTGCCAGCAGCGTAGGGGAGGGATTCTATGGCTACACCTTC,CASSVGEGFYGYTF
TRBV7-2,-,TRBD1,TRBJ2-1,TGTGCCAGCAGCTTACGGACAGGGGATTTTTTCTTC,CASSLRTGDFFF
TRBV15,-,TRBD1,TRBJ1-1,TGTGCCACCAGCATTCCGGACAGGATCGACGCTGAAGCTTTCTTT,CATSIPDRIDAEAFF
TRBV7-2,once,-,TRBJ1-5,TGTGCCAGCAGCCAAGCAGGGGGCAATCAGCCCCAGCATTTT,CASSQAGGNQPQHF
TRBV2,once,TRBD1,TRBJ1-3,TGTGCCAGCAGTGAAGCAGGAAGGGGGCCTGGAAACACCATATATTTT,CASSEAGRGPGNTIYF
TRBV5-1,-,TRBD1,TRBJ2-2,TGCGCCAGCAGCTTGGACAGGGGGACCGGGGAGCTGTTTTTT,CASSLDRGTGELFF
TRBV11-2,-,TRBD1,TRBJ1-2,TGTGCCAGCAGCTTTCCCGTGACAGGGACCTATGGCTACACCTTC,CASSFPVTGTYGYTF
TRBV4-1,-,TRBD2,TRBJ2-7,TGCGCCAGCAGCCACACAAAACCGGGACTAGCGGGAGGGTACGAGCAGTACTTC,CASSHTKPGLAGGYEQYF
TRBV27,-,-,TRBJ2-2,TGTGCCAGCAGCCGGGACTCCCGTTACACCGGGGAGCTGTTTTTT,CASSRDSRYTGELFF
TRBV28,once,TRBD1,TRBJ1-6,TGTGCCAGCAGAGAGACAGGGGATGGTTCACCCCTCCACTTT,CASRETGDGSPLHF
TRBV6-5,-,-,TRBJ1-1,TGTGCCAGCAGTTACATCGCCGACAGGCCAAACACTGAAGCTTTCTTT,CASSYIADRPNTEAFF
TRBV7-9,-,-,TRBJ1-4,TGTGCCAGCAGCTTAGCACAAGCAACTAATGAAAAACTGTTTTTT,CASSLAQATNEKLFF
TRBV5-1,-,TRBD1,TRBJ1-5,TGCGCCAGCAGCTTACGGACAGGGGGTAATCAGCCCCAGCATTTT,CASSLRTGGNQPQHF
TRBV2,-,TRBD1,TRBJ2-1,TGTGCCAGCAGTGAACGGGGACAGGGCGCTGAGCAGTTCTTC,CASSERGQGAEQFF
TRBV15,-,-,TRBJ1-5,TGTGCCACCAGCTCCCTGGGGCGGGGAGTGGGGGATCAGCCCCAGCATTTT,CATSSLGRGVGDQPQHF
TRBV19,-,-,TRBJ1-1,TGTGCCAGTAGTCACTGGGGCCAGAGGAACACTGAAGCTTTCTTT,CASSHWGQRNTEAFF
TRBV15,-,-,TRBJ1-2,TGTGCCACCAGCAGCAGGATCACTAACTATGGCTACACCTTC,CATSSRITNYGYTF
TRBV7-6,-,-,TRBJ2-7,TGTGCCAGCAGCTCAGGGCCTAACTACGAGCAGTACTTC,CASSSGPNYEQYF
TRBV5-4,-,-,TRBJ1-3,TGTGCCAGCAGCTTTCCAGGGGTAGAGGGAAACACCATATATTTT,CASSFPGVEGNTIYF
TRBV5-5,-,-,TRBJ1-5,TGTGCCAGCAGCTTCTTGTTCGGGCAGCCCCAGCATTTT,CASSFLFGQPQHF
TRBV11-2,-,TRBD2,TRBJ2-1,TGTGCCAGCAGGATTCTAGCGGGACAGCAGTTCTTC,CASRILAGQQFF
TRBV4-3,-,-,TRBJ1-5,TGCGCCAGCAGCCAAGACTGGCATCAGCCCCAGCATTTT,CASSQDWHQPQHF
TRBV7-8,-,TRBD2,TRBJ2-7,TGTGCCAGCAGCGCCCGCCTAGCGGGGGCCGCCTACGAGCAGTACTTC,CASSARLAGAAYEQYF
TRBV2,-,TRBD2,TRBJ2-3,TGTGCCAGCAGGGGACTAGCGGGACGAACAGATACGCAGTATTTT,CASRGLAGRTDTQYF
TRBV4-2,-,TRBD1,TRBJ1-4,TGTGCCAGCAGCCAAGGGGGGACAGGGTTGGGCCCAACTAATGAAAAACTGTTTTTT,CASSQGGTGLGPTNEKLFF
TRBV7-9,-,-,TRBJ1-2,TGTGCCAGCAGCTCCCGGGGGGACTATGGCTACACCTTC,CASSSRGDYGYTF
TRBV7-9,-,-,TRBJ2-5,TGTGCCAGCAGCCCGGGGTTCCAAGAGACCCAGTACTTC,CASSPGFQETQYF
TRBV18,-,TRBD1,TRBJ1-2,TGTGCCAGCTCACTCGGGACAGTTGGAGGTGGCTACACCTTC,CASSLGTVGGGYTF
TRBV6-1,few,-,TRBJ2-7,TGTGCCAGTCGTTTCGGTGAGCAGTACTTC,CASRFGEQYF
TRBV19,once,TRBD1,TRBJ2-7,TGTGCCAGTAGTCGGACAGGGACCTACGAGCAGTACTTC,CASSRTGTYEQYF
TRBV6-5,once,TRBD1,TRBJ1-1,TGTGCCAGCAGTTACGGGACAGGGGGTGAAGCTTTCTTT,CASSYGTGGEAFF
TRBV7-2,-,-,TRBJ2-2,TGTGCCAGCAGCTTAAAGCAGGGTAACACCGGGGAGCTGTTTTTT,CASSLKQGNTGELFF
TRBV6-5,-,TRBD1,TRBJ1-4,TGTGCCAGCAGGGAACCGGGACAGGGGACAGAAAAACTGTTTTTT,CASREPGQGTEKLFF
TRBV7-3,-,TRBD1,TRBJ2-3,TGTGCCAGCAGCTTTACAGGGGGGCCAGATACGCAGTATTTT,CASSFTGGPDTQYF
TRBV7-8,-,TRBD1,TRBJ2-3,TGTGCCAGCAGCGTTACAGGGGCCGCAGATACGCAGTATTTT,CASSVTGAADTQYF
TRBV11-2,-,-,TRBJ1-4,TGTGCCAGCAGCCCGCGAGGGGGAGGGGGGGTCGGAAAACTGTTTTTT,CASSPRGGGGVGKLFF
TRBV5-8,-,TRBD2,TRBJ2-5,TGTGCCAGCAGCCCGACTAGCGGGGGAGAGACCCAGTACTTC,CASSPTSGGETQYF
TRBV5-1,-,-,TRBJ1-1,TGCGCCAGCAGCTTGGCCGGGGGGAACACTGAAGCTTTCTTT,CASSLAGGNTEAFF
TRBV19,once,TRBD1,TRBJ2-7,TGTGCCACCCGACAGGGAATATACGAGCAGTACTTC,CATRQGIYEQYF
TRBV30,-,TRBD1,TRBJ2-2,TGTGCCTGGCGAAACCGGGACAGGGACGGCGGGGAGCTGTTTTTT,CAWRNRDRDGGELFF
TRBV7-9,few,TRBD2,TRBJ2-1,TGTGCCAGCAGCTCCTTAGGTGGGAGGGCCTTTGGAAATGAGCAGTTCTTC,CASSSLGGRAFGNEQFF
TRBV5-1,-,-,TRBJ2-7,TGCGCCAGCAGCTTGGATAGAGGGCCCTACGAGCAGTACTTC,CASSLDRGPYEQYF
TRBV5-4,few,-,TRBJ2-4,TGTGCCAGCAGCTTGGACCCGCCCGGAAACATTCAGTACTTC,CASSLDPPGNIQYF
TRBV28,-,-,TRBJ2-7,TGTGCCAGCAGTTTATTACAGAACGAGCAGTACTTC,CASSLLQNEQYF
TRBV5-1,-,-,TRBJ2-3,TGCGCCAGCAGCTTGGCTAGGGGTGCGGGAAGCACAGATACGCAGTATTTT,CASSLARGAGSTDTQYF